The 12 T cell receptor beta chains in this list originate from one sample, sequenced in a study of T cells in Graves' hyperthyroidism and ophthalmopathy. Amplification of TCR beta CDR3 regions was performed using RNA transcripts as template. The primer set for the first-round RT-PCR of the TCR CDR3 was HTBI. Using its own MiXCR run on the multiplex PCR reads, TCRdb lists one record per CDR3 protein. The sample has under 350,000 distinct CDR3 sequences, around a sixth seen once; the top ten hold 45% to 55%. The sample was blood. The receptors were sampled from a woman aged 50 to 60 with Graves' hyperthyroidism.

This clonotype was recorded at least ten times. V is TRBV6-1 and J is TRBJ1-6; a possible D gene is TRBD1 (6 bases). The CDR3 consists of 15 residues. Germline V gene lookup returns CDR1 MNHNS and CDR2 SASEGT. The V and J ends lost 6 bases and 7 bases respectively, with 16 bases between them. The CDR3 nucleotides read TGTGCCAGCAGGAAGGGGTCAGGGGTGAATTCACCCCTCCACTTT. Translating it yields CASRKGSGVNSPLHF.

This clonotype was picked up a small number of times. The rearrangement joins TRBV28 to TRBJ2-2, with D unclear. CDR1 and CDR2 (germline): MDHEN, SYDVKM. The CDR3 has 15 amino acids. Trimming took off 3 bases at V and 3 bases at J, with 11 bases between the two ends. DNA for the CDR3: TGTGCCAGCAGTTTGCCGAGGTTGGACACCGGGGAGCTGTTTTTT. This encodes CASSLPRLDTGELFF.

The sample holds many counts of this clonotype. Here the CDR3 DNA reads TGTGCCAGCAGTTCTACTAGATCGGAGACCCAGTACTTC. Translation: CASSSTRSETQYF. J is TRBJ2-5 and V is TRBV3-1, with a possible D match to TRBD2 (5 bases). Germline CDR1 is LGHDT and CDR2 is YNNKEL (reference sequence). The CDR3 consists of 13 residues. With 6 bases removed from V and 5 bases from J, the gap between germline ends came to 13 bases.

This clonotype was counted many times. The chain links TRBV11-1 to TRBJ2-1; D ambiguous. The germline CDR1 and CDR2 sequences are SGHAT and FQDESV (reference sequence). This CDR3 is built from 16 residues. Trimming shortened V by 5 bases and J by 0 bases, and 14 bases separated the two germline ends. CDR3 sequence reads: CASSDQTLSSYNEQFF. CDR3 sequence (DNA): TGTGCCAGCAGCGACCAGACCCTGAGCTCCTACAATGAGCAGTTCTTC.

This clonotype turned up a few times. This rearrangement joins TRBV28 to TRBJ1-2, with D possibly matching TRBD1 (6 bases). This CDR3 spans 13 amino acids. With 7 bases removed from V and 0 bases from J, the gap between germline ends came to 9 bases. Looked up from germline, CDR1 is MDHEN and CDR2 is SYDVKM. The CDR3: CASTRGANYGYTF. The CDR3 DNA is TGTGCCAGCACCAGGGGAGCTAACTATGGCTACACCTTC.

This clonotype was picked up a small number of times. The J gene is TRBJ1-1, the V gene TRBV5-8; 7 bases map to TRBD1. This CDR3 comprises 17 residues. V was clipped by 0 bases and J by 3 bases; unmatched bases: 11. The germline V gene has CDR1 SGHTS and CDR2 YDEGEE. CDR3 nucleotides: TGTGCCAGCAGCTTGGGGGGGACAGCCAACGGGGACACTGAAGCTTTCTTT. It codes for CASSLGGTANGDTEAFF. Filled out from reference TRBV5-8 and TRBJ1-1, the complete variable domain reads EAGVTQSPTHLIKTRGQQATLRCSPISGHTSVYWYQQALGLGLQFLLWYDEGEERNRGNFPPRFSGRQFPNYSSELNVNALELEDSALYLCASSLGGTANGDTEAFFGQGTRLTVV.

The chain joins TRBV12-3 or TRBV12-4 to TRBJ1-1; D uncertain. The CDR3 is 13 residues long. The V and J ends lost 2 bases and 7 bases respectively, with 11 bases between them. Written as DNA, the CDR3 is TGTGCCAGCAGTTTATTGGAAGGCGGTGAAGCTTTCTTT. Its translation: CASSLLEGGEAFF.

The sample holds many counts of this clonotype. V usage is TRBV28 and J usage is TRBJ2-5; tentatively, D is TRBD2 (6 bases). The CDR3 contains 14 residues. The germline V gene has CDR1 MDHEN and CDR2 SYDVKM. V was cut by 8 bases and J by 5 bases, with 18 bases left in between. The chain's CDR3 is CASAAGQGVETQYF. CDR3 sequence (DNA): TGTGCCAGCGCGGCGGGGCAGGGTGTTGAGACCCAGTACTTC.

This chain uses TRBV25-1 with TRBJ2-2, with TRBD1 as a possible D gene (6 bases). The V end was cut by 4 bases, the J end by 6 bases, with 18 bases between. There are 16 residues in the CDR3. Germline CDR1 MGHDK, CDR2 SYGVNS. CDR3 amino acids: CASSATGLGRPGELFF. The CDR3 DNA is TGTGCCAGCAGTGCAACAGGGTTAGGTCGCCCCGGGGAGCTGTTTTTT.

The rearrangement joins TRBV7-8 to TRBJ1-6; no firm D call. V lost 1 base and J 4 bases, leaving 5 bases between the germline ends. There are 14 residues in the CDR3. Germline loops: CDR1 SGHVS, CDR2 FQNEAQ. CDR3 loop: CASSLDIYNSPLHF. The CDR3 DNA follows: TGTGCCAGCAGCTTAGACATTTATAATTCACCCCTCCACTTT.

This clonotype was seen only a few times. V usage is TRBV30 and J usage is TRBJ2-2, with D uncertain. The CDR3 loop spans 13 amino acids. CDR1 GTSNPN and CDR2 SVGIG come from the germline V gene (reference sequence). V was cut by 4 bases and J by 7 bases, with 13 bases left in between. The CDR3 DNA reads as TGTGCCTGGATACCTCCCAACGGCGGGGAGCTGTTTTTT. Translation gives CAWIPPNGGELFF.

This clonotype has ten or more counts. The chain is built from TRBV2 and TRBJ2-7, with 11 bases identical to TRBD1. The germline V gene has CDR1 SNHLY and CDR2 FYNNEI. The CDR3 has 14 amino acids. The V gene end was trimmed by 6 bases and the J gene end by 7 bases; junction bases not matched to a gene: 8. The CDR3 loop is CASSRRGTGGEQYV. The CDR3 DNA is TGTGCCAGCAGCAGGAGAGGGACAGGGGGTGAGCAGTACGTC.